A single sample is the source of the 10 T cell receptor beta chains below, sequenced in a study of blood T cell repertoires in COVID-19. The data were produced by immunoSEQ multiplex PCR, yet TCRdb's version contains in-frame clones alone and is incomplete. The sample yields roughly 300,000 clones, roughly 86% seen once. Sequencing was carried out using PBMCs or T cells enriched from blood (not recorded which). All receptors come from a woman aged 25 to 39 who had recovered from COVID-19.

V usage is TRBV28 and J usage is TRBJ1-3; D call uncertain. CDR1 and CDR2 (germline): MDHEN, SYDVKM. V was clipped by 4 bases and J by 4 bases, with 11 bases between them. The CDR3 length is 14 residues. This chain's CDR3 is CASSSEGTGNTIYF. The CDR3 DNA is TGTGCCAGCAGTTCTGAGGGTACCGGAAACACCATATATTTT.

The count of this clone is one. V gene TRBV4-3 combines with J gene TRBJ1-1, with D uncertain. The CDR3 spans 14 residues. Germline CDR1 is LGHNA and CDR2 is YSLEER. Trimming shortened V by 0 bases and J by 2 bases, and 7 bases separated the two germline ends. CDR3: CASSQDGDNTEAFF. The CDR3 coding sequence is TGCGCCAGCAGCCAAGATGGAGACAACACTGAAGCTTTCTTT.

This chain uses TRBV4-1 with TRBJ2-4; TRBD1 matches at 11 bases. With V trimmed by 3 bases and J by 8 bases, 12 bases remained unmatched. This CDR3 contains 17 residues. The germline CDR1 and CDR2 sequences are MGHRA and YSYEKL. DNA of the CDR3: TGCGCCAGCAGCCAGGCTAACCTCGGGACAGGGGGACACATTCAGTACTTC. Its protein is CASSQANLGTGGHIQYF.

The chain uses TRBV18 and TRBJ1-5; weak D call: TRBD1 (5 bases). The germline CDR1 and CDR2 sequences are KGHSH and LQKENI. The V gene lost 3 bases and the J gene lost 3 bases, with 12 bases spanning the gap. The CDR3 contains 15 residues. This CDR3 is CASSPVGDSNQPQHF. DNA of the CDR3: TGTGCCAGCTCACCGGTCGGGGACTCCAATCAGCCCCAGCATTTT.

This rearrangement joins TRBV19 to TRBJ2-7; D remains ambiguous. The CDR3 runs to 14 residues. Per germline, CDR1 LNHDA and CDR2 SQIVND (reference sequence). Trimming removed 5 bases at V and 2 bases at J, with 13 bases between. The CDR3 nucleotides read TGTGCCAGTAGTGCAAACAGAGACCCCTACGAGCAGTACTTC. Translated, it gives CASSANRDPYEQYF.

The chain has TRBV28 and TRBJ1-5; D is unresolved. CDR3 length: 13 amino acids. From germline, CDR1 is MDHEN and CDR2 SYDVKM. Trimming took 3 bases from V and 4 from J, leaving 7 bases between them. CDR3 sequence (DNA): TGTGCCAGCAGTTTTCGCAGAAATCAGCCCCAGCATTTT. Translating gives CASSFRRNQPQHF.

The chain recombines TRBV5-6 with TRBJ1-3; 7 nucleotides match TRBD1. J lost 2 bases, V lost 0 bases, and 2 bases had no gene match. CDR1 and CDR2 from the germline V gene are SGHDT and YYEEEE. The CDR3 covers 15 residues. The CDR3 DNA sequence: TGTGCCAGCAGCTTGGGAGGGGGCACTGGAAACACCATATATTTT. Translation gives CASSLGGGTGNTIYF.

This clone showed up many times. The CDR3 DNA reads TGCGCCAGCAGCCCCCGGGACAGCACCGGGGAGCTGTTTTTT. This translates into CASSPRDSTGELFF. This rearrangement joins TRBV5-1 to TRBJ2-2, with 7 bases matching TRBD1. Germline CDR1 and CDR2: SGHRS and YFSETQ. The CDR3 covers 14 residues. The ends lost 4 bases at V and 4 bases at J; junction bases unmatched: 4.

This chain uses TRBV9 with TRBJ2-2; 10 nucleotides match TRBD1. V was pared by 2 bases and J by 7 bases, with 8 bases of the junction left unmatched. This CDR3 has 16 amino acids. CDR1 and CDR2 from the germline V gene are SGDLS and YYNGEE. CDR3 nucleotide sequence: TGTGCCAGCAGCGTGTCGGGACAGGGGTTTGTCGGGGAGCTGTTTTTT. Protein sequence: CASSVSGQGFVGELFF.

The J gene is TRBJ2-2, the V gene TRBV27, with 8 bases lining up with TRBD2. Trimming removed 6 bases from V and 2 bases from J; junction bases left unmatched: 11. The CDR3 is made up of 17 amino acids. CDR1 is MNHEY, CDR2 SMNVEV, per germline (reference sequence). In DNA form, the CDR3 reads TGTGCCAGCAGCCCCGCTGCGGGGGGCACTAACACCGGGGAGCTGTTTTTT. As protein: CASSPAAGGTNTGELFF.